Below are 13 T cell receptor beta chains sequenced from a single sample in a study of cytomegalovirus exposure and HLA in healthy donors. PCR primers comprised 60 Vbeta and 13 Jbeta primers. Profiling relied on immunoSEQ multiplex PCR, and the TCRdb table lists in-frame clones only, not all of them. The sample has roughly 140,000 clones, approximately 70% seen once; the top ten hold roughly 1.7%. Sequencing used PBMCs. Every receptor here comes from a woman in her twenties or thirties in good health and CMV-seronegative.

The chain combines TRBV19 with TRBJ2-2; TRBD2 matches 7 bases. The CDR3 totals 17 residues. Per the germline V gene, CDR1 is LNHDA and CDR2 is SQIVND (reference sequence). Trimming cost V 1 base and J 5 bases; bases outside gene matches: 10. The CDR3 loop is CASSIGGAGRGTGELFF. CDR3 nucleotide sequence: TGTGCCAGTAGTATAGGGGGAGCGGGAAGAGGAACCGGGGAGCTGTTTTTT. Supplemented by reference TRBV19 and TRBJ2-2, the full variable domain reads DGGITQSPKYLFRKEGQNVTLSCEQNLNHDAMYWYRQDPGQGLRLIYYSQIVNDFQKGDIAEGYSVSREKKESFPLTVTSAQKNPTAFYLCASSIGGAGRGTGELFFGEGSRLTVL.

The chain has TRBV2 and TRBJ2-1, with 7 bases lining up with TRBD1. CDR3 length: 13 amino acids. In germline, CDR1 is SNHLY, CDR2 FYNNEI. V shed 6 bases, J shed 6 bases, and the junction held 5 bases outside the gene matches. CDR3 nucleotide sequence: TGTGCCAGCAGAGAGACAGGGACCAATGAGCAGTTCTTC. This sequence encodes CASRETGTNEQFF.

The chain employs TRBV6-5 and TRBJ1-1; a weak D match, TRBD1 (5 bases). The germline V gene has CDR1 MNHEY and CDR2 SVGAGI. The CDR3 totals 11 residues. The V end was cut by 7 bases, the J end by 4 bases, with 7 bases between. In DNA form, the CDR3 reads TGTGCCAGCAAAGACAGCACTGAAGCTTTCTTT. It encodes CASKDSTEAFF.

The chain links TRBV7-8 to TRBJ2-6; D is ambiguous. CDR1 SGHVS and CDR2 FQNEAQ come from the germline V gene. V lost 2 bases to trimming and J lost 0 bases, with 8 bases between them. This CDR3 comprises 16 residues. CDR3 residues: CASSLLYISGANVLTF. CDR3 bases: TGTGCCAGCAGCTTATTATACATCTCTGGGGCCAACGTCCTGACTTTC.

This clone came up a few times. This sequence joins TRBV2 and TRBJ1-4, with D uncertain. Germline-derived CDR1 and CDR2 are SNHLY and FYNNEI. V shed 5 bases and J shed 8 bases, with 15 bases lying between them. The CDR3 spans 14 residues. The CDR3 reads CASSPSPGREKLFF. CDR3 DNA sequence: TGTGCCAGCAGTCCAAGTCCAGGTCGCGAAAAACTGTTTTTT.

The gene calls are TRBV2 and TRBJ2-6; D gene uncertain. Germline V lookup: CDR1 SNHLY, CDR2 FYNNEI. Trimming shortened V by 6 bases and J by 12 bases, and 9 bases separated the two germline ends. CDR3 size: 11 residues. This CDR3 is CASSLLLVLTF. CDR3 in DNA: TGTGCCAGCAGCCTCCTCCTCGTCCTGACTTTC.

This clone was seen just once. The V call is TRBV6-5, the J call TRBJ2-7, with 11 positions matching TRBD2. The germline V gene has CDR1 MNHEY and CDR2 SVGAGI. CDR3 size: 16 residues. The ends lost 2 bases at V and 5 bases at J; junction bases unmatched: 8. The CDR3: CASSYELAGAPHEQYF. For the CDR3, the DNA is TGTGCCAGCAGTTACGAACTAGCGGGAGCCCCCCACGAGCAGTACTTC.

The V call is TRBV6-5, the J call TRBJ1-1, with D maybe TRBD1 (6 bases). Looked up from germline, CDR1 is MNHEY and CDR2 is SVGAGI. The CDR3 has 16 residues. The V end lost 0 bases, the J end lost 4 bases, and 15 bases lay between the germline ends. The CDR3 nucleotides read TGTGCCAGCAGTTACTCCTCCTCCGGGGGGCCCACTGAAGCTTTCTTT. Translated, it gives CASSYSSSGGPTEAFF.

This clone was recorded a few times. J is TRBJ2-3 and V is TRBV5-4, with 14 nucleotides matching TRBD2. The CDR3 loop spans 16 amino acids. The germline CDR1 and CDR2 sequences are SGHNT and YYREEE (reference sequence). J gave up 2 bases and V 4 bases, and 3 bases lay outside the gene matches. CDR3 in amino acids: CASSRGLAGATDTQYF. Written as DNA, the CDR3 is TGTGCCAGCAGCCGGGGACTAGCGGGAGCCACAGATACGCAGTATTTT.

This clone was observed a few times. The rearrangement links TRBV5-6 to TRBJ2-2, with 7 bases that match TRBD1. The germline CDR1 and CDR2 sequences are SGHDT and YYEEEE. After removal of 4 bases from V and 4 bases from J, the junction contained 7 bases not matched to a gene. CDR3 length equals 15 residues. The CDR3 DNA sequence: TGTGCCAGCAGCCTGGGACAGAAAGGCACCGGGGAGCTGTTTTTT. Translation: CASSLGQKGTGELFF.

V and J are TRBV7-2 and TRBJ1-4; the D gene is possibly TRBD1 (5 bases). Trimming took 6 bases from V and 0 from J, leaving 8 bases between them. The CDR3 has 14 amino acids. Germline CDR1 and CDR2: SGHTA and FQGNSA. Written as DNA, the CDR3 is TGTGCCAGCAGACAGGATGCAACTAATGAAAAACTGTTTTTT. Protein sequence: CASRQDATNEKLFF.

This clone was picked up a small number of times. The same CDR3 is also encoded by other DNA sequences in this sample. CDR3 bases: TGTGCCAGTAGTCCAGGACACCATAGCAATCAGCCCCAGCATTTT. Amino acid sequence: CASSPGHHSNQPQHF. The chain joins TRBV19 to TRBJ1-5, with D possibly being TRBD1 (5 bases). Germline V gene data show CDR1 as LNHDA and CDR2 as SQIVND (reference sequence). Trimming left V 5 bases short and J 0 bases short, with 11 bases between. There are 15 residues in the CDR3.

J is TRBJ2-1 and V is TRBV7-8; 9 nucleotides agree with TRBD2. V shed 1 base and J 3 bases; nucleotides not matched to a gene: 1. CDR3 length equals 15 residues. Looked up from germline, CDR1 is SGHVS and CDR2 is FQNEAQ. The CDR3 bases are TGTGCCAGCAGCTTAGGACTAGCGGACTACAATGAGCAGTTCTTC. The encoded protein is CASSLGLADYNEQFF.